The rows below give T cell receptor beta chains drawn from one sample of a study of blood T cell repertoires in COVID-19. TCRdb's table, derived via immunoSEQ multiplex PCR, lists solely in-frame clones and lacks some. The data hold around 250,000 clones, with 89% observed a single time. Specimen: peripheral blood. Every receptor here comes from a woman aged 40 to 49 who had recovered from COVID-19. The CDR3 runs from the conserved cysteine through the conserved F or W. A D gene is named only where the DNA matches it firmly. Some rows mark clone size as missing; the rest say once, few, many or name a class of expanded clone.

j_call	v_call	d_call	clone_size	cdr3_nt	cdr3_aa
TRBJ2-5	TRBV11-1	.	.	TGTGCCAGCAGCTTAGCGGACTATCAAGAGACCCAGTACTTC	CASSLADYQETQYF
TRBJ1-4	TRBV4-3	.	.	TGCGCCAGCAGCCAAGATAGGGGGTGGGGCACTAATGAAAAACTGTTTTTT	CASSQDRGWGTNEKLFF
TRBJ1-4	TRBV19	TRBD1	once	TGTGCCAGTAGTGAGTCGGACAGGGAAAAACTGTTTTTT	CASSESDREKLFF
TRBJ2-3	TRBV19	TRBD1	.	TGTGCCAGTAGGGACAGGGAAAGGACAGATACGCAGTATTTT	CASRDRERTDTQYF
TRBJ2-1	TRBV6-2/TRBV6-3	TRBD2	.	TGTGCCAGCAGTTATATGCGGGAGTCACTGTTCTTC	CASSYMRESLFF
TRBJ2-2	TRBV5-1	.	once	TGCGCCAGCAGCTTGGGACCTGGGAGCGCCGGGGAGCTGTTTTTT	CASSLGPGSAGELFF
TRBJ2-1	TRBV5-8	.	once	TGTGCCAGCAACCCCGACAGCCGCCCCTTGGGATCCAATGAGCAGTTCTTC	CASNPDSRPLGSNEQFF
TRBJ1-2	TRBV14	.	.	TGTGCCAGCAGCACGGCTCAGGGGTTGGAGAGCTACACCTTC	CASSTAQGLESYTF
TRBJ2-3	TRBV9	.	.	TGTGCCAGCAGCCCCCGGGACGGCCGGGGGACAGATACGCAGTATTTT	CASSPRDGRGTDTQYF
TRBJ2-1	TRBV2	.	.	TGTGCCAGCAGTGAACCAGGGCACAATGAGCAGTTCTTC	CASSEPGHNEQFF
TRBJ1-3	TRBV18	.	.	TGTGCCAGCTCACAACAGGCCCCTGGAAACACCATATATTTT	CASSQQAPGNTIYF
TRBJ2-5	TRBV28	TRBD1	.	TGTGCCAGCAGTTCGGGACAGGACCAAGAGACCCAGTACTTC	CASSSGQDQETQYF
TRBJ2-3	TRBV7-2	TRBD2	.	TGTGCCAGCAGCAATAGCGGGGGGGCCCCAGATACGCAGTATTTT	CASSNSGGAPDTQYF
TRBJ2-3	TRBV6-2/TRBV6-3	TRBD2	.	TGTGCCAGCAGCGTGGGACTAGCGGGAGTAGATACGCAGTATTTT	CASSVGLAGVDTQYF
TRBJ1-4	TRBV5-1	TRBD1	once	TGCGCCAGCAGTCAAACAGGGGACGATAATGAAAAACTGTTTTTT	CASSQTGDDNEKLFF
TRBJ1-2	TRBV5-4	.	.	TGTGCCAGCTCTCCGAGGCATCCCTGGGATGGCTACACCTTC	CASSPRHPWDGYTF
TRBJ2-2	TRBV27	TRBD1	.	TGTGCCAGCAAATGGACAGGGGGCACCGGGGAGCTGTTTTTT	CASKWTGGTGELFF
TRBJ1-2	TRBV7-2	.	.	TGTGCCAGCAGACCCTTCGAGGGAAGTTATGGCTACACCTTC	CASRPFEGSYGYTF
TRBJ2-3	TRBV2	.	.	TGTGCCACTGGGGGAGAAGCGGGTGCCTTCACAGATACGCAGTATTTT	CATGGEAGAFTDTQYF
TRBJ2-2	TRBV5-1	.	.	TGCGCCAGCAGCTTTTCACAGGGGAACACCGGGGAGCTGTTTTTT	CASSFSQGNTGELFF
TRBJ2-1	TRBV6-2/TRBV6-3	TRBD2	.	TGTGCCAGCAGTCTTCGACTAGCGCATGAGCAGTTCTTC	CASSLRLAHEQFF
TRBJ2-1	TRBV5-1	.	.	TGCGCCAGCAGCGAGGGTCGTGGGAATGAGCAGTTCTTC	CASSEGRGNEQFF
TRBJ2-7	TRBV30	TRBD1	.	TGTGCCTGGGAGGACAGGCGATCCTACGAGCAGTACTTC	CAWEDRRSYEQYF
TRBJ1-5	TRBV24-1	.	.	TGTGCCACCAGTGCGACGACCGACAGCCAGCCCCAGCATTTT	CATSATTDSQPQHF
TRBJ2-3	TRBV7-6	TRBD2	.	TGTGCCAGCAGCGTCAGTACTAGCGGAGGCACAGATACGCAGTATTTT	CASSVSTSGGTDTQYF
TRBJ2-3	TRBV18	.	.	TGTGCCAGCTCACCTCAGGGTGCCGATACGCAGTATTTT	CASSPQGADTQYF
TRBJ2-3	TRBV7-9	TRBD2	.	TGTGCCAGCAGCCGGACACTAGCGGGAGGTACAGATACGCAGTATTTT	CASSRTLAGGTDTQYF
TRBJ2-3	TRBV5-1	TRBD2	.	TGCGCCAGGCGCCGTGGACTAGCGGGGTCTAGCACAGATACGCAGTATTTT	CARRRGLAGSSTDTQYF